This T cell receptor (beta chain) was captured by sequencing in a study of CD8 T cells in Susac syndrome (dated by TCRdb to about 2019). About the investigation overall: Whether CD8+ T cell activation and differentiation in Susac syndrome was antigen driven was tested using repertoire sequencing. Clonality of the CD8+ T cell repertoire was compared between more than 10 healthy donors, approximately 14 Susac syndrome patients and under 16 multiple sclerosis patients. Study-wide findings and limitations: The study acknowledged that relatively few individuals were included in the TCR sequencing and HLA analysis.

High-throughput TCR beta sequencing profiled peripheral blood CD8+ and CD4+ T cells from healthy donors, Susac syndrome patients and multiple sclerosis patients. The multiple sclerosis controls were treatment-naive patients whose relapsing-remitting disease, either stable or active, fulfilled the revised McDonald criteria. Bulk CD8+ and CD4+ T cells were purified magnetically by negative isolation, whereas CD8+ TEMRA cells were enriched by FACS. Blood was drawn into EDTA tubes, processed within 24 hours, and PBMCs were isolated by density gradient centrifugation. PBMCs intended for TCR sequencing were frozen in liquid nitrogen and were later thawed in a 37 degrees C water bath. The sorted or isolated CD4+, CD8+ and CD8+ TEMRA cells had a purity of 90% or higher. The germline ends are 7 bases apart after V is trimmed by 8 bases and J by 0 bases. There are 12 amino acids in the CDR3, from cysteine to phenylalanine inclusive. Only the CDR3 part of the read is kept: 36 bases, read in frame from the first base. CDR1 is given as SNHLY and CDR2 as FYNNEI, both from the germline V gene.

RNA was extracted using the RNeasy kit, and roughly 0.5 to 1 microgram was reverse transcribed with random hexamers. The immunoSEQ multiplex PCR assay, which covers 54 Vbeta and 13 Jbeta segments, was used to amplify TCR beta CDR3 regions. PCR amplification bias was corrected by using a synthetic template baseline for primer optimization and computational correction. Processing in the source paper ran as follows. Reads were annotated to V, D and J genes per IMGT and analyzed with immunoSEQ Analyzer, keeping only productive sequences. Clonality was computed as one minus Shannon entropy normalized by log2 of the number of productive unique sequences. Public and private clones were assessed among the 100 most prevalent clones of each patient and control. Clones were defined as Susac-specific if absent from the healthy and MS cohorts, from roughly 1,100 published viral clones and from other ImmuneACCESS disease sequences. TCRdb trimmed public reads at Q25 via fastp, called clones via MiXCR and kept in-frame beta chains. Each entry merges the rows of one CDR3 protein and shows their most common DNA and genes. The V and J calls, along with clone size, are taken from TCRdb and not from the paper's own processing. This sample gives 130,000 or so distinct CDR3 sequences in total; roughly 80% of them show up just once. The ten biggest clones cover more than 0.5% of the sample.

With respect to this clonotype: This clone's antigen is unknown. The record has no base qualities; no much larger clone is one base away.

This receptor was taken from a human donor with multiple sclerosis. Here the chain combines TRBV2 and TRBJ1-2; no D gene is confidently identified. Material for sequencing was CD8+ T cells from PBMCs. The sequenced DNA is TGTGCCAGCCACGGCTCTAACTATGGCTACACCTTC. This gives the protein CASHGSNYGYTF.